These 30 T cell receptor beta chains came from one sample sequenced in a study of PD-L1 blockade in urothelial cancer. Only in-frame clones appear in the TCRdb table, and some are missing; sequencing was by immunoSEQ multiplex PCR. The table shows more than 75,000 clones, with roughly 90% occurring only once. The input for sequencing was PBMCs, taken around atezolizumab (anti-PD-L1) treatment. These TCRs come from a man in his 60s with urothelial cancer.

The V call is TRBV30, the J call TRBJ1-1, with 7 bases aligning to TRBD1. The CDR3 covers 14 residues. V was clipped by 2 bases and J by 6 bases; unmatched bases: 9. From germline, CDR1 is GTSNPN and CDR2 SVGIG (reference sequence). The CDR3 DNA reads as TGTGCCTGGAGTTCTCAGGGGGTGGGGGCTGAAGCTTTCTTT. Its protein product is CAWSSQGVGAEAFF.

The J gene is TRBJ2-5, the V gene TRBV5-1, with D possibly matching TRBD1 (5 bases). Trimming took 3 bases from V and 3 from J, leaving 12 bases between them. CDR1 SGHRS and CDR2 YFSETQ come from the germline V gene. The CDR3 has 14 amino acids. This CDR3 is CASSWTRREETQYF. The DNA for the CDR3 is TGCGCCAGCAGCTGGACAAGACGGGAAGAGACCCAGTACTTC.

This sequence joins TRBV15 and TRBJ1-5; the D gene is possibly TRBD1 (6 bases). The CDR3 has 17 amino acids. Germline V gene data show CDR1 as LNHNV and CDR2 as YYDKDF (reference sequence). Between the trimmed V and J ends, which lost 4 bases and 0 bases, there was a span of 16 bases. This CDR3 reads CATSTEAAGVSNQPQHF. As DNA, the CDR3 is TGTGCCACCAGCACCGAGGCGGCAGGGGTTAGCAATCAGCCCCAGCATTTT.

The chain links TRBV2 to TRBJ2-7; TRBD2 matches at 10 bases. The CDR3 sequence is 15 residues long. Trimming cost V 7 bases and J 0 bases; bases outside gene matches: 6. CDR1 and CDR2 from the germline V gene are SNHLY and FYNNEI. For the CDR3, the DNA is TGTGCCAGCACTATAGCGGGGGGTGTCTCCTACGAGCAGTACTTC. Translation: CASTIAGGVSYEQYF.

This rearrangement joins TRBV4-1 to TRBJ2-3; TRBD2 agrees at 9 bases. V lost 1 base to trimming and J lost 3 bases; unmatched junction nucleotides: 5. The CDR3 is 16 residues long. The germline V gene encodes CDR1 MGHRA and CDR2 YSYEKL. In nucleotides, the CDR3 is TGCGCCAGCAGCCAAGCCGAGAGCGGGGGGACAGATACGCAGTATTTT. Translating it yields CASSQAESGGTDTQYF.

The chain joins TRBV2 to TRBJ2-5; 7 nucleotides match TRBD1. Trimming at V came to 6 bases and at J to 4 bases, leaving 5 bases not matched to a gene. Germline V gene data show CDR1 as SNHLY and CDR2 as FYNNEI. The CDR3 spans 13 residues. CDR3: CASRTGLGETQYF. The DNA for the CDR3 is TGTGCCAGCAGGACAGGGCTCGGAGAGACCCAGTACTTC. Combining the CDR3 with reference TRBV2 and TRBJ2-5 gives the whole variable domain EPEVTQTPSHQVTQMGQEVILRCVPISNHLYFYWYRQILGQKVEFLVSFYNNEISEKSEIFDDQFSVERPDGSNFTLKIRSTKLEDSAMYFCASRTGLGETQYFGPGTRLLVL.

V usage is TRBV18 and J usage is TRBJ1-2; 11 nucleotides agree with TRBD1. Germline values: CDR1 KGHSH, CDR2 LQKENI. Unmatched junction bases numbered 12, after V lost 3 bases and J lost 6 bases. The CDR3 consists of 17 residues. CDR3 loop: CASSPGAGQGAFHGYTF. The CDR3 nucleotides are TGTGCCAGCTCACCGGGGGCTGGACAGGGGGCATTCCATGGCTACACCTTC.

This clone was found a few times. The chain recombines TRBV5-1 with TRBJ2-7; possible D gene TRBD1, 6 bases. From germline, CDR1 is SGHRS and CDR2 YFSETQ. V lost 2 bases, J lost 5 bases, and 11 bases lay in between. The CDR3 is 13 amino acids. In DNA form, the CDR3 reads TGCGCCAGCAGCTTAGGACAGAGTGACGAGCAGTACTTC. It codes for CASSLGQSDEQYF.

V and J are TRBV6-1 and TRBJ2-2, with D possibly matching TRBD1 (6 bases). Germline V gives CDR1 MNHNS, CDR2 SASEGT. The V and J ends lost 0 bases and 5 bases respectively, with 7 bases between them. The CDR3 is 14 residues long. CDR3 residues: CASSEATGTGELFF. CDR3 DNA: TGTGCCAGCAGTGAAGCGACAGGAACCGGGGAGCTGTTTTTT.

The chain couples TRBV28 to TRBJ2-5, with D possibly TRBD1 on 5 matching bases. CDR3 size: 15 residues. Between the trimmed V and J ends, which lost 5 bases and 0 bases, there was a span of 13 bases. Germline V gene sequence: CDR1 MDHEN, CDR2 SYDVKM. CDR3 bases: TGTGCCAGCAGTCCGAATCAGGGATACCAAGAGACCCAGTACTTC. This sequence encodes CASSPNQGYQETQYF.

This clone was counted a few times. This chain uses TRBV15 with TRBJ1-5, with D unclear. Germline-derived CDR1 and CDR2 are LNHNV and YYDKDF (reference sequence). The CDR3 is made up of 13 amino acids. Trimming took off 0 bases at V and 6 bases at J, with 6 bases between the two ends. The CDR3 DNA follows: TGTGCCACCAGCAGAGACCTAAGTCAGCCCCAGCATTTT. It yields the protein CATSRDLSQPQHF.

The chain uses TRBV5-1 and TRBJ2-3; 10 bases are a match to TRBD2. Losses at the gene ends were 0 bases for V and 2 bases for J; bases not matched to a gene: 3. Per germline, CDR1 SGHRS and CDR2 YFSETQ. CDR3 length: 16 amino acids. CDR3 region: CASSLESGGVTDTQYF. As DNA, the CDR3 is TGCGCCAGCAGCTTGGAGAGCGGGGGGGTCACAGATACGCAGTATTTT.

This clone was recorded only once. The chain carries TRBV18 and TRBJ1-5; no clear D gene. Trimming pared 3 bases from V and 1 base from J, leaving 10 bases between. Germline V gene sequence: CDR1 KGHSH, CDR2 LQKENI. The CDR3 is made up of 15 amino acids. CDR3 DNA sequence: TGTGCCAGCTCACCGCCAGGTGGAAGCAATCAGCCCCAGCATTTT. It specifies CASSPPGGSNQPQHF. Drawing the rest from reference TRBV18 and TRBJ1-5, the complete variable domain is NAGVMQNPRHLVRRRGQEARLRCSPMKGHSHVYWYRQLPEEGLKFMVYLQKENIIDESGMPKERFSAEFPKEGPSILRIQQVVRGDSAAYFCASSPPGGSNQPQHFGDGTRLSIL.

The genes are TRBV2 and TRBJ1-1; the D gene is possibly TRBD1 (5 bases). The V gene lost 3 bases and the J gene lost 8 bases, with 10 bases spanning the gap. Germline CDR1 is SNHLY and CDR2 is FYNNEI. CDR3 size: 12 residues. This chain's CDR3 is CASSDLDREAFF. In DNA form, the CDR3 reads TGTGCCAGCAGTGATTTAGACAGAGAAGCTTTCTTT.

The rearrangement links TRBV18 to TRBJ2-2; 10 bases align to TRBD2. The CDR3 extends over 17 amino acids. CDR1 is KGHSH, CDR2 LQKENI, per germline. Trimming took 7 bases from V and 4 from J; bases not matched to a gene: 12. DNA of the CDR3: TGTGCCAGCTTACCGGCTAGCGGGAGTCGGGGCACCGGGGAGCTGTTTTTT. Translated: CASLPASGSRGTGELFF.

DNA of the CDR3: TGCGCCAGCAGCCACGCCCCCGGGCGGGAGACCTACGAGCAGTACTTC. The encoded protein is CASSHAPGRETYEQYF. The genes are TRBV4-3 and TRBJ2-7, with TRBD2 matching over 7 bases. This CDR3 has 16 amino acids. With V trimmed by 3 bases and J by 2 bases, 10 bases remained unmatched. In germline, CDR1 is LGHNA, CDR2 YSLEER.

The V and J genes are TRBV7-2 and TRBJ2-3; D gene uncertain. Germline V gives CDR1 SGHTA, CDR2 FQGNSA. The CDR3 covers 13 residues. Trimming removed 1 base at V and 4 bases at J, with 6 bases between. Here the CDR3 reads CASSLVAADTQYF. The CDR3 DNA follows: TGTGCCAGCAGCTTAGTGGCCGCAGATACGCAGTATTTT.

V usage is TRBV4-2 and J usage is TRBJ2-7, with a possible D match to TRBD2 (5 bases). The CDR3 runs to 14 residues. The V and J ends lost 0 bases and 5 bases respectively, with 11 bases between them. The V gene's germline CDR1 is LGHNA and CDR2 YNFKEQ. The CDR3 is CASSQDEASNEQYF. CDR3 DNA: TGTGCCAGCAGCCAAGATGAGGCTAGCAACGAGCAGTACTTC.

The genes are TRBV4-2 and TRBJ2-3; D is unclear. The CDR3 consists of 13 residues. Germline V gene data show CDR1 as LGHNA and CDR2 as YNFKEQ. V lost 4 bases, J lost 1 base, and 6 bases lay in between. DNA for the CDR3: TGTGCCAGCAGCCTCCCCGGCACAGATACGCAGTATTTT. Amino acids: CASSLPGTDTQYF.

The CDR3 is CASRLSARGNTGELFF. In DNA form, the CDR3 reads TGTGCCAGCAGGTTGTCCGCCAGGGGAAACACCGGGGAGCTGTTTTTT. This rearrangement joins TRBV27 to TRBJ2-2, with D perhaps matching TRBD1 (6 bases). This CDR3 is 16 amino acids long. V was pared by 6 bases and J by 2 bases, with 16 bases between. Germline CDR1 reads MNHEY; CDR2 reads SMNVEV (reference sequence).

This clone was picked up one time. The chain joins TRBV18 to TRBJ1-2, with 7 bases identical to TRBD1. The ends lost 6 bases at V and 4 bases at J; junction bases unmatched: 8. Germline CDR1 reads KGHSH; CDR2 reads LQKENI. The CDR3 has 14 residues. The CDR3 DNA reads as TGTGCCAGCTCCCCTACGACAGGGTCCTATGGCTACACCTTC. Translating it yields CASSPTTGSYGYTF.

The rearrangement links TRBV19 to TRBJ1-1, with TRBD1 as a possible D gene (5 bases). V was trimmed by 3 bases and J by 5 bases, leaving 10 bases between them. This CDR3 spans 13 amino acids. Germline loops: CDR1 LNHDA, CDR2 SQIVND (reference sequence). The chain's CDR3 is CASSISSGTEAFF. In nucleotides, the CDR3 is TGTGCCAGTAGTATTTCTTCAGGGACTGAAGCTTTCTTT.

The CDR3 protein is CASSRSRGDRHQPQHF. The CDR3 DNA follows: TGTGCCAGCAGCCGGTCCCGCGGGGACAGACATCAGCCCCAGCATTTT. The V and J genes are TRBV6-6 and TRBJ1-5; TRBD1 aligns across 7 bases. Trimming removed 6 bases from V and 5 bases from J; junction bases left unmatched: 13. Germline V CDR1 and CDR2: MNHNY, SVGAGI (reference sequence). CDR3 size: 16 residues.

This chain links TRBV28 with TRBJ2-3, with 7 nucleotides matching TRBD2. CDR1 MDHEN and CDR2 SYDVKM come from the germline V gene. The CDR3 has 18 residues. Trimming took 7 bases from V and 0 from J; bases not matched to a gene: 16. The CDR3 spells CASNNVASGYTSTDTQYF. For the CDR3, the DNA is TGTGCCAGCAATAACGTGGCTAGCGGATATACTAGCACAGATACGCAGTATTTT.

V and J are TRBV7-3 and TRBJ2-1; 8 bases match TRBD2. Germline V gives CDR1 SGHTA, CDR2 FQGTGA. The CDR3 is 14 residues long. The trim removed 4 bases at V and 6 bases at J, leaving 5 bases unmatched. The CDR3 DNA reads as TGTGCCAGCAGCTCGACTAGCGTAGGCAATGAGCAGTTCTTC. It encodes CASSSTSVGNEQFF.

This chain links TRBV4-1 with TRBJ2-3, with D unresolved. There are 12 residues in the CDR3. Trimming removed 0 bases from V and 5 bases from J, with 3 bases in between. The germline V gene encodes CDR1 MGHRA and CDR2 YSYEKL. CDR3 residues: CASSQDLDTQYF. The CDR3 DNA reads as TGCGCCAGCAGCCAAGACTTAGATACGCAGTATTTT.

This sequence joins TRBV14 and TRBJ1-5; a weak D match, TRBD1 (5 bases). CDR1 SGHDN and CDR2 FVKESK come from the germline V gene. Trimming shortened V by 8 bases and J by 0 bases, and 14 bases separated the two germline ends. CDR3 length: 15 amino acids. The CDR3, as DNA: TGTGCCAGCTCCCAACAGGTAAATAGCAATCAGCCCCAGCATTTT. Amino acid sequence: CASSQQVNSNQPQHF.

V is TRBV4-1 and J is TRBJ2-3, with D possibly matching TRBD1 (5 bases). CDR1 is MGHRA, CDR2 YSYEKL, per germline. Trimming pared 0 bases from V and 3 bases from J, leaving 16 bases between. The CDR3 is 17 amino acids. CDR3 DNA sequence: TGCGCCAGCAGCCAAGAAACAGGCGCAGGGCGAACAGATACGCAGTATTTT. As protein: CASSQETGAGRTDTQYF.

This chain connects TRBV7-6 to TRBJ2-7; 10 positions match TRBD2. The J segment lost 3 bases and the V segment lost 4 bases, leaving 3 bases of the junction unmatched. Germline V gene lookup returns CDR1 SGHVS and CDR2 FNYEAQ. There are 14 residues in the CDR3. CDR3 sequence: CASSSGLAIYEQYF. DNA for the CDR3: TGTGCCAGCAGCTCGGGACTAGCGATCTACGAGCAGTACTTC.

The V and J genes are TRBV5-4 and TRBJ2-1, with TRBD2 matching 7 bases. CDR1 and CDR2 (germline): SGHNT, YYREEE (reference sequence). This CDR3 comprises 15 residues. J gave up 8 bases and V 9 bases, and 17 bases lay outside the gene matches. The CDR3 DNA is TGTGCCACCCGCGTTTTGGGGGGGGTGTCGGATGAGCAGTTCTTC. Residues: CATRVLGGVSDEQFF.